The 12 T cell receptor beta chains below come from one sample, sequenced in a study of cytomegalovirus exposure and HLA in healthy donors. The PCR contained 60 Vbeta and 13 Jbeta primers. The method was immunoSEQ multiplex PCR; TCRdb's version includes in-frame clones alone and lacks a portion of them. Of some 170,000 clones in the sample, approximately 80% were seen once. The sample comprised PBMCs. The receptors were gathered from a woman aged 18 to 35 in good health and CMV-seropositive.

V gene TRBV27 combines with J gene TRBJ2-7; D not resolved. CDR1 MNHEY and CDR2 SMNVEV come from the germline V gene (reference sequence). The V and J ends lost 8 bases and 3 bases respectively, with 20 bases between them. CDR3 length: 15 residues. The CDR3 DNA sequence: TGTGCCAGCCTATCTATTGCTGGCAGGATCTACGAGCAGTACTTC. Encoded protein: CASLSIAGRIYEQYF.

The gene calls are TRBV5-1 and TRBJ1-1, with TRBD1 identical over 10 bases. The CDR3 runs to 14 residues. The J segment lost 4 bases and the V segment lost 3 bases, leaving 3 bases of the junction unmatched. CDR1 is SGHRS and CDR2 is YFSETQ in the germline V gene. CDR3: CASSSGQGVTEAFF. The CDR3 region has the DNA TGCGCCAGCAGCTCTGGACAGGGGGTCACTGAAGCTTTCTTT. Drawing the rest from reference TRBV5-1 and TRBJ1-1, the complete variable domain is KAGVTQTPRYLIKTRGQQVTLSCSPISGHRSVSWYQQTPGQGLQFLFEYFSETQRNKGNFPGRFSGRQFSNSRSEMNVSTLELGDSALYLCASSSGQGVTEAFFGQGTRLTVV.

The genes are TRBV18 and TRBJ2-7; the match to TRBD2 covers 11 bases. V lost 5 bases to trimming and J lost 0 bases; unmatched junction nucleotides: 3. The CDR3 runs 15 residues. In germline, CDR1 is KGHSH, CDR2 LQKENI. CDR3 DNA: TGTGCCAGCTCAGAGGGACTAGCGGTCTCCTACGAGCAGTACTTC. Its protein is CASSEGLAVSYEQYF.

This rearrangement joins TRBV13 to TRBJ2-1; possible D gene TRBD1, 5 bases. The V gene's germline CDR1 is PRHDT and CDR2 FYEKMQ (reference sequence). The ends were cut back, 0 bases at V and 4 bases at J, with 7 bases in the middle. The CDR3 spans 14 residues. CDR3 nucleotides: TGTGCCAGCAGCTTAGGGCAGGGTTACAATGAGCAGTTCTTC. Protein product: CASSLGQGYNEQFF.

J is TRBJ2-1 and V is TRBV19; 12 bases agree with TRBD2. Trimming cost V 6 bases and J 8 bases; bases outside gene matches: 14. CDR3 length equals 17 residues. CDR1 is LNHDA and CDR2 is SQIVND in the germline V gene (reference sequence). CDR3 region: CASSLLAGGAIGDEQFF. For the CDR3, the DNA is TGTGCCAGTAGCCTCCTAGCGGGGGGGGCTATTGGGGATGAGCAGTTCTTC.

This chain connects TRBV19 to TRBJ2-7; D uncertain. Germline loops: CDR1 LNHDA, CDR2 SQIVND (reference sequence). This CDR3 has 14 residues. Trimming pared 3 bases from V and 0 bases from J, leaving 9 bases between. CDR3 residues: CASSIMWSSYEQYF. The CDR3 coding sequence is TGTGCCAGTAGTATCATGTGGAGCTCCTACGAGCAGTACTTC.

This chain connects TRBV6-4 to TRBJ1-6; D gene unclear. V shed 2 bases and J shed 10 bases, with 12 bases lying between them. The CDR3 has 14 residues. The germline V gene has CDR1 MRHNA and CDR2 SNTAGT. CDR3 nucleotide sequence: TGTGCCAGCAGTGACGGGGAGTCCCCCTCACCCCTCCACTTT. Its translation is CASSDGESPSPLHF.

The V and J genes are TRBV7-2 and TRBJ1-1; D call uncertain. This CDR3 has 14 residues. V was pared by 5 bases and J by 1 base, with 11 bases between. Germline V lookup: CDR1 SGHTA, CDR2 FQGNSA. The CDR3 nucleotides are TGTGCCAGCAGCATCCCCAGTCGGAACACTGAAGCTTTCTTT. It is translated as CASSIPSRNTEAFF.

The V gene is TRBV5-1, the J gene TRBJ2-4; the match to TRBD1 covers 9 bases. Germline V gives CDR1 SGHRS, CDR2 YFSETQ. The CDR3 length is 18 residues. V dropped 0 bases and J dropped 0; count of bases not matched to a gene: 7. Here the CDR3 DNA reads TGCGCCAGCAGCTTGGCCGAGGGGACAGGGCTAGCCAAAAACATTCAGTACTTC. It translates to CASSLAEGTGLAKNIQYF.

The table lists this clone with a few counts. V gene TRBV28 combines with J gene TRBJ2-1, with 11 bases that match TRBD2. Germline values: CDR1 MDHEN, CDR2 SYDVKM. With 6 bases clipped from V and 7 bases from J, the junction kept 11 bases outside the gene matches. This CDR3 has 16 residues. The CDR3 DNA reads TGTGCCAGCAGAGCCCCGACTAGCGGGGTTTGGAATGAGCAGTTCTTC. Translation gives CASRAPTSGVWNEQFF. The full variable domain, its missing parts supplied by reference TRBV28 and TRBJ2-1, is DVKVTQSSRYLVKRTGEKVFLECVQDMDHENMFWYRQDPGLGLRLIYFSYDVKMKEKGDIPEGYSVSREKKERFSLILESASTNQTSMYLCASRAPTSGVWNEQFFGPGTRLTVL.

The V gene is TRBV4-1, the J gene TRBJ2-6; 12 nucleotides align to TRBD2. CDR1 is MGHRA, CDR2 YSYEKL, per germline. V shed 3 bases, J shed 3 bases, and the junction held 18 bases outside the gene matches. The CDR3 runs 22 residues. CDR3 loop: CASSHSNIGASGGAGGANVLTF. DNA of the CDR3: TGCGCCAGCAGCCATTCTAACATCGGGGCTAGCGGGGGGGCGGGTGGGGCCAACGTCCTGACTTTC.

The chain uses TRBV7-2 and TRBJ1-2; 8 positions agree with TRBD1. The J segment lost 8 bases and the V segment lost 1 base, leaving 15 bases of the junction unmatched. The CDR3 spans 17 residues. The germline V gene has CDR1 SGHTA and CDR2 FQGNSA. CDR3 residues: CASSLVGSRPGGEGYTF. CDR3 DNA: TGTGCCAGCAGCTTAGTGGGGTCACGGCCAGGGGGCGAAGGCTACACCTTC.